A single sample gave rise to the 14 T cell receptor beta chains below, sequenced in a study of cytomegalovirus exposure and HLA in healthy donors. 60 Vbeta and 13 Jbeta primers were used in PCR. The data were produced by immunoSEQ multiplex PCR, yet TCRdb's version contains in-frame clones alone and is incomplete. The sample yields 130,000 or so clones, about three quarters seen once. Material: PBMCs. The receptors come from a man aged 40-49 years in good health and CMV-seropositive.

The J gene is TRBJ2-3, the V gene TRBV5-8; D is perhaps TRBD1 (6 bases). CDR3 length: 14 amino acids. V shed 7 bases and J shed 3 bases, with 15 bases lying between them. The germline V gene has CDR1 SGHTS and CDR2 YDEGEE. This CDR3 reads CASGRGSLTDTQYF. The CDR3 DNA sequence: TGTGCCAGCGGCAGGGGATCCTTGACAGATACGCAGTATTTT. Variable domain in full (rest from reference TRBV5-8 and TRBJ2-3): EAGVTQSPTHLIKTRGQQATLRCSPISGHTSVYWYQQALGLGLQFLLWYDEGEERNRGNFPPRFSGRQFPNYSSELNVNALELEDSALYLCASGRGSLTDTQYFGPGTRLTVL.

This clone has only a few counts. The CDR3 reads CSVESGYGYTF. Here the CDR3 DNA reads TGCAGCGTTGAATCGGGGTATGGCTACACCTTC. The chain links TRBV29-1 to TRBJ1-2; D remains ambiguous. V lost 2 bases and J lost 5, with 6 bases in between. The CDR3 length is 11 residues. Germline CDR1 is SQVTM and CDR2 is ANQGSEA. Filled out from reference TRBV29-1 and TRBJ1-2, the complete variable domain reads SAVISQKPSRDICQRGTSLTIQCQVDSQVTMMFWYRQQPGQSLTLIATANQGSEATYESGFVIDKFPISRPNLTFSTLTVSNMSPEDSSIYLCSVESGYGYTFGSGTRLTVV.

CDR3 residues: CASSRTGGVGYTF. The CDR3 DNA reads TGTGCCAGCAGTCGGACAGGGGGTGTCGGCTACACCTTC. This chain links TRBV2 with TRBJ1-2, with TRBD1 matching over 10 bases. Trimming took 5 bases from V and 8 from J; bases not matched to a gene: 5. Germline V gene data show CDR1 as SNHLY and CDR2 as FYNNEI. The CDR3 spans 13 residues.

V gene TRBV1 combines with J gene TRBJ1-5; the tabulated D call, TRBD1, remains unverified against the DNA. TRBV1 is reported as a pseudogene. The CDR3 spans 14 residues. In nucleotides, the CDR3 is TGCACCAGCAGCCTCAGGGTCCCCAATCAGCCCCAGCATTTT. It encodes CTSSLRVPNQPQHF.

This chain connects TRBV7-9 to TRBJ2-3, with D possibly being TRBD2 (6 bases). Germline V gene data show CDR1 as SEHNR and CDR2 as FQNEAQ (reference sequence). V dropped 1 base and J dropped 12 bases, with 11 bases sitting between them. CDR3 size: 12 residues. The CDR3 loop reads CASSLGLGDQYF. Here the CDR3 DNA reads TGTGCCAGCAGCTTAGGACTAGGGGATCAGTATTTT.

The chain links TRBV14 to TRBJ2-7; 10 positions agree with TRBD1. J gave up 4 bases and V 3 bases, and 6 bases lay outside the gene matches. There are 15 residues in the CDR3. The germline CDR1 and CDR2 sequences are SGHDN and FVKESK. Written as DNA, the CDR3 is TGTGCCAGCAGCCAGCCGGGACAGGGGTTATACGAGCAGTACTTC. Translation gives CASSQPGQGLYEQYF.

The V gene is TRBV5-4, the J gene TRBJ2-5, with 8 bases that match TRBD1. V was pared by 5 bases and J by 9 bases, with 18 bases of the junction left unmatched. The CDR3 totals 16 residues. Germline V lookup: CDR1 SGHNT, CDR2 YYREEE (reference sequence). The CDR3 region is CASRDRVRGSQGAQYF. Written as DNA, the CDR3 is TGTGCCAGCAGGGACAGGGTACGGGGGAGCCAAGGGGCCCAGTACTTC.

This clone was seen a few times. The chain couples TRBV7-9 to TRBJ1-4; TRBD1 agrees at 7 bases. Germline V gene lookup returns CDR1 SEHNR and CDR2 FQNEAQ (reference sequence). The CDR3 runs 14 residues. Losses at the gene ends were 4 bases for V and 5 bases for J; bases not matched to a gene: 4. The CDR3 nucleotides are TGTGCCAGCAGCTCGGGACAGAAGAATGAAAAACTGTTTTTT. Translating it yields CASSSGQKNEKLFF.

The rearrangement joins TRBV6-5 to TRBJ1-3; D gene unclear. The CDR3 is made up of 14 amino acids. Germline CDR1 is MNHEY and CDR2 is SVGAGI. The V gene lost 2 bases and the J gene lost 0 bases, with 5 bases spanning the gap. CDR3 bases: TGTGCCAGCAGTTACGCTATCTCTGGAAACACCATATATTTT. Translation gives CASSYAISGNTIYF.

V usage is TRBV7-9 and J usage is TRBJ1-3; weak D call: TRBD1 (6 bases). The V end was cut by 5 bases, the J end by 4 bases, with 9 bases between. The CDR3 length is 13 residues. The germline gives CDR1 SEHNR, CDR2 FQNEAQ (reference sequence). The CDR3 nucleotides read TGTGCCAGCAGCCATACAGGGGGAAACACCATATATTTT. Protein product: CASSHTGGNTIYF.

Written as DNA, the CDR3 is TGTGCCAGCAGCCCCAGGGACAGGGTTTTTGAGCAGTACTTC. Translation gives CASSPRDRVFEQYF. The genes are TRBV16 and TRBJ2-7; 9 bases are shared with TRBD1. The CDR3 runs 14 residues. CDR1 KGHSY and CDR2 FQNENV come from the germline V gene. The V and J ends lost 4 bases and 7 bases, in that order; junction bases with no gene match: 8. Variable domain in full (rest from reference TRBV16 and TRBJ2-7): GEEVAQTPKHLVRGEGQKAKLYCAPIKGHSYVFWYQQVLKNEFKFLISFQNENVFDETGMPKERFSAKCLPNSPCSLEIQATKLEDSAVYFCASSPRDRVFEQYFGPGTRLTVT.

The rearrangement joins TRBV4-2 to TRBJ2-7, with 10 bases that match TRBD1. Germline V gives CDR1 LGHNA, CDR2 YNFKEQ. V dropped 3 bases and J dropped 4; count of bases not matched to a gene: 6. This CDR3 is 15 amino acids long. DNA for the CDR3: TGTGCCAGCAGCCAGCGGACAGGGGGAGGGTACGAGCAGTACTTC. Its translation is CASSQRTGGGYEQYF.

The genes are TRBV15 and TRBJ1-1; 8 bases map to TRBD1. Germline CDR1 and CDR2: LNHNV and YYDKDF (reference sequence). The CDR3 is made up of 15 amino acids. V dropped 5 bases and J dropped 4; count of bases not matched to a gene: 9. The CDR3 nucleotides are TGTGCCACCAGCGGCAGGGGGCCTGAGGGCACTGAAGCTTTCTTT. It codes for CATSGRGPEGTEAFF.

This chain joins TRBV19 and TRBJ1-6; D possibly corresponds to TRBD1 (6 bases). This CDR3 has 16 residues. V was cut by 1 base and J by 7 bases, with 14 bases left in between. Germline CDR1 is LNHDA and CDR2 is SQIVND (reference sequence). CDR3 DNA: TGTGCCAGTAGTATAGCCTACAGGGACCGGAATTCACCCCTCCACTTT. Protein: CASSIAYRDRNSPLHF.